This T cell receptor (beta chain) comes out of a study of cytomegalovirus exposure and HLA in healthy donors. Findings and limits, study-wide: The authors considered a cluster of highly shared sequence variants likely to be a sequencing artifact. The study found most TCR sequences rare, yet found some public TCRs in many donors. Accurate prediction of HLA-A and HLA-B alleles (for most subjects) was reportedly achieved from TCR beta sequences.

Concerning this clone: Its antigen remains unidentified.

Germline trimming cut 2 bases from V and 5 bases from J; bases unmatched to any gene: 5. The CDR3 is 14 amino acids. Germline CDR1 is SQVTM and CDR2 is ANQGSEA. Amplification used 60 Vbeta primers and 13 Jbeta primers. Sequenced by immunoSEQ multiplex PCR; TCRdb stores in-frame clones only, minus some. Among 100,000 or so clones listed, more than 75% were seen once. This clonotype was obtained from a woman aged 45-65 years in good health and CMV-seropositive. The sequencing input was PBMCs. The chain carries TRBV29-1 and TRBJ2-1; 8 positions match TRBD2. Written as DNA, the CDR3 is TGCAGCGTTGAACAGCGGGGGCTCAACAATGAGCAGTTCTTC. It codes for CSVEQRGLNNEQFF.